Here is one T cell receptor beta chain with its context. This sample was taken from a study of blood T cells in healthy people across ages. Study-wide context: In model experiments, template switching was able to capture about one barcoded beta molecule for every two T cells that were present.

Together with a sample-barcoded 5' primer, a J-beta primer mix was included in a second PCR lasting roughly 7 to 11 cycles. TCRdb itself ran the 5' RACE reads through MiXCR, one entry per CDR3 protein. This sample yields about 1.8 million distinct CDR3 sequences, of which about 50% are seen a single time; over 2% belongs to the top ten. The germline V and J ends were trimmed by 2 bases and 2 bases, with 13 bases remaining between them. The CDR3 totals 16 residues. The clonotype comes from a woman aged 40 to 50 in good health. The rearrangement uses TRBV12-3 or TRBV12-4 and TRBJ1-5; D not resolved. The sequenced sample was blood. This chain's CDR3 is CASSLWSVPGNQPQHF. The CDR3 nucleotides are TGTGCCAGCAGTTTATGGTCCGTCCCGGGCAATCAGCCCCAGCATTTT.